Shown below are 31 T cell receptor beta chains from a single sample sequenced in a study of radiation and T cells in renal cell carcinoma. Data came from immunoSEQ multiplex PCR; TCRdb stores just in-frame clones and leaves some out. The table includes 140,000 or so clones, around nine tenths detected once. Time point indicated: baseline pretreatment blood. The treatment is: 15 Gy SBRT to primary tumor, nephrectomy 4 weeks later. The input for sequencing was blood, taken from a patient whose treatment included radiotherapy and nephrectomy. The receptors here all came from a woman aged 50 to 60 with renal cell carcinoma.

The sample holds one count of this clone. CDR3 bases: TGTGCCAGCAGCGAAGGGGGGCAGTCTTCGGAGACCCAGTACTTC. Protein sequence: CASSEGGQSSETQYF. The chain joins TRBV9 to TRBJ2-5; perhaps D is TRBD1 or TRBD2 (6 bases each). Trimming removed 3 bases at V and 5 bases at J, with 17 bases between. CDR3 length: 15 residues. Germline V gene lookup returns CDR1 SGDLS and CDR2 YYNGEE.

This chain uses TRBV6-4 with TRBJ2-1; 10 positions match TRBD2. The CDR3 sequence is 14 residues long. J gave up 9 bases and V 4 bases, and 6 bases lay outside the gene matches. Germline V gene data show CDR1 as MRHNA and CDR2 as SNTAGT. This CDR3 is CASSASGGAIEQFF. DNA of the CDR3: TGTGCCAGCAGTGCAAGCGGGGGGGCTATTGAGCAGTTCTTC.

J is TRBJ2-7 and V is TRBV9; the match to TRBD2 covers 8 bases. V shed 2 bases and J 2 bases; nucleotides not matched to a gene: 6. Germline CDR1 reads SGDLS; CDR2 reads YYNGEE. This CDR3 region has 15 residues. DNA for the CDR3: TGTGCCAGCAGCGTTGCGGCGGGAGGACCCTACGAGCAGTACTTC. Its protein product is CASSVAAGGPYEQYF. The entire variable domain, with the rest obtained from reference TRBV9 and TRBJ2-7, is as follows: DSGVTQTPKHLITATGQRVTLRCSPRSGDLSVYWYQQSLDQGLQFLIQYYNGEERAKGNILERFSAQQFPDLHSELNLSSLELGDSALYFCASSVAAGGPYEQYFGPGTRLTVT.

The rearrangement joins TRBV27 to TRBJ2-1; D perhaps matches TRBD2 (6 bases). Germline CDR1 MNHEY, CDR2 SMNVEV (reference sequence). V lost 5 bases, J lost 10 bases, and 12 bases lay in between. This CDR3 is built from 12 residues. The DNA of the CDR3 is TGTGCCAGCAGTACACTAGCCGGCGAGCAGTTCTTC. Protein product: CASSTLAGEQFF.

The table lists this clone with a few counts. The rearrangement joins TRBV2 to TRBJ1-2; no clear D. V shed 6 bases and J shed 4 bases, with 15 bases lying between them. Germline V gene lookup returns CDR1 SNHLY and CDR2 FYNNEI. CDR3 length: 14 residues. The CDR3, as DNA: TGTGCCAGCAGGGTACTGTTCGAGACCTATGGCTACACCTTC. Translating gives CASRVLFETYGYTF.

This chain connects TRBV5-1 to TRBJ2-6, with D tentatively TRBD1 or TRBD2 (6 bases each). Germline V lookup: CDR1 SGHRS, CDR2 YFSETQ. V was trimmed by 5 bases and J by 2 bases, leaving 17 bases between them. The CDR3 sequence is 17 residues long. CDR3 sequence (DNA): TGCGCCAGCAGGAACGGGGGCGTTAGGACTGGGGCCAACGTCCTGACTTTC. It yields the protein CASRNGGVRTGANVLTF.

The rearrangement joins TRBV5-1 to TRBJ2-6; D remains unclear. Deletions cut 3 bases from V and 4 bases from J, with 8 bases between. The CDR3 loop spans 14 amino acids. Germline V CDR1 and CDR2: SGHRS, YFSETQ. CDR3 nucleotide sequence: TGCGCCAGCAGCTCCCCAGCCGGGGCCAACGTCCTGACTTTC. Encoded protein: CASSSPAGANVLTF.

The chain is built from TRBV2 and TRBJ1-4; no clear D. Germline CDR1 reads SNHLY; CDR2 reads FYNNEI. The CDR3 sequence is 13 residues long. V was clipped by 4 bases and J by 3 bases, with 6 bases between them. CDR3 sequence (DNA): TGTGCCAGCAGTGGGGCGGCTAATGAAAAACTGTTTTTT. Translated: CASSGAANEKLFF.

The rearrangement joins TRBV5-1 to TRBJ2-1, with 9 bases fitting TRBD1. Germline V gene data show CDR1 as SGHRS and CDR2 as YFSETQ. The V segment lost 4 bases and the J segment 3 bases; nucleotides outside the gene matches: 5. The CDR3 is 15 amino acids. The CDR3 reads CASSEQGADYNEQFF. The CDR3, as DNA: TGCGCCAGCAGCGAACAGGGGGCTGACTACAATGAGCAGTTCTTC.

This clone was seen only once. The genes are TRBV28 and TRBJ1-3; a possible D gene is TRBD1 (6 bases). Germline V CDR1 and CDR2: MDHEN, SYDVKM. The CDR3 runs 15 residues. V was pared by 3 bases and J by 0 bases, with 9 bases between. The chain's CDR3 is CASSFEGVSGNTIYF. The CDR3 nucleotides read TGTGCCAGCAGTTTTGAGGGGGTCTCTGGAAACACCATATATTTT. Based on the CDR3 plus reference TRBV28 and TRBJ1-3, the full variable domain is DVKVTQSSRYLVKRTGEKVFLECVQDMDHENMFWYRQDPGLGLRLIYFSYDVKMKEKGDIPEGYSVSREKKERFSLILESASTNQTSMYLCASSFEGVSGNTIYFGEGSWLTVV.

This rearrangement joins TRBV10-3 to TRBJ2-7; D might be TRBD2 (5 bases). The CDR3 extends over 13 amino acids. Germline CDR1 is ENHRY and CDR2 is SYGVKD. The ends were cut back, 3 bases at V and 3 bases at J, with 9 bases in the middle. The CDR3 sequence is CAISDRGIYEQYF. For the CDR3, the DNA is TGTGCCATCAGTGACCGGGGAATCTACGAGCAGTACTTC.

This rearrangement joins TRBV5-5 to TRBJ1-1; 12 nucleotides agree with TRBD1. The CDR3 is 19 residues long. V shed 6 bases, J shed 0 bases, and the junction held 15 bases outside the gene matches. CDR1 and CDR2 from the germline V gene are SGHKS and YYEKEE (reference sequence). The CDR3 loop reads CASISGTGGAWVVNTEAFF. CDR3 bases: TGTGCCAGCATCTCCGGGACAGGGGGCGCCTGGGTGGTGAACACTGAAGCTTTCTTT. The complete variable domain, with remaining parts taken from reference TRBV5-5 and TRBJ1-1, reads DAGVTQSPTHLIKTRGQQVTLRCSPISGHKSVSWYQQVLGQGPQFIFQYYEKEERGRGNFPDRFSARQFPNYSSELNVNALLLGDSALYLCASISGTGGAWVVNTEAFFGQGTRLTVV.

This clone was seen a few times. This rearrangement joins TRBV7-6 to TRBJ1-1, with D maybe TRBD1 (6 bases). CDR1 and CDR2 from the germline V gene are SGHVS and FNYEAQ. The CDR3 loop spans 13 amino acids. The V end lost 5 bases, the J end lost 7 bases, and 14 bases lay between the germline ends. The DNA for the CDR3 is TGTGCCAGCAGCCAGGGGTCATTATATGAAGCTTTCTTT. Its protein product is CASSQGSLYEAFF.

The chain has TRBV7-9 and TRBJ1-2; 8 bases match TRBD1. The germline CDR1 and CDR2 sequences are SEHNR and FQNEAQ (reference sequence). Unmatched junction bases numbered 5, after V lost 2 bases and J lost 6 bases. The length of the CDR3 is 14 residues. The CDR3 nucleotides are TGTGCCAGCAGCTTACTGGTCAGGGGGCATGGCTACACCTTC. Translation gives CASSLLVRGHGYTF.

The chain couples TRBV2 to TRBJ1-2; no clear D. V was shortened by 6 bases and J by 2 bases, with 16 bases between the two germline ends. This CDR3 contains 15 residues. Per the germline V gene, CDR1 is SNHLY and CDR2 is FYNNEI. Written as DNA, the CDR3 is TGTGCCAGCAGAAAAGACAACCCGACGAACTATGGCTACACCTTC. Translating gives CASRKDNPTNYGYTF.

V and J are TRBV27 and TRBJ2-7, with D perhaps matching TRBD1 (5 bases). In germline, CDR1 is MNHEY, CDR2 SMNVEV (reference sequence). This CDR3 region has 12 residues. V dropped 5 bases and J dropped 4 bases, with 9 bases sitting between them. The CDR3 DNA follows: TGTGCCAGCAGTCCCTCAGGGTACGAGCAGTACTTC. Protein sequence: CASSPSGYEQYF.

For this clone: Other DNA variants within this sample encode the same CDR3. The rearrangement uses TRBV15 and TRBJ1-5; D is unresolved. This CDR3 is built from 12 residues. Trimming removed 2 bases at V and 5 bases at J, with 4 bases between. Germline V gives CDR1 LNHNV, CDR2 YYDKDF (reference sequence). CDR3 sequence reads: CATSRQDQPQHF. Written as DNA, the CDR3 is TGTGCCACCAGCAGACAGGATCAGCCCCAGCATTTT.

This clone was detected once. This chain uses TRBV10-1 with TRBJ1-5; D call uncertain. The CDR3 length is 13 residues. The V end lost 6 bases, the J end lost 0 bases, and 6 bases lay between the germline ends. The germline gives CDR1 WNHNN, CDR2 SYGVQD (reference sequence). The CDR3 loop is CASSPYSNQPQHF. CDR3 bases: TGCGCCAGCAGCCCTTATAGCAATCAGCCCCAGCATTTT.

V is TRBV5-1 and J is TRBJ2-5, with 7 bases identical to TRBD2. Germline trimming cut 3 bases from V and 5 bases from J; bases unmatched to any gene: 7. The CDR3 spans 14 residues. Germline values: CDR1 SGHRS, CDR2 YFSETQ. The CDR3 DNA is TGCGCCAGCAGCTATTCGGCGGGGGTGGAGACCCAGTACTTC. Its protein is CASSYSAGVETQYF.

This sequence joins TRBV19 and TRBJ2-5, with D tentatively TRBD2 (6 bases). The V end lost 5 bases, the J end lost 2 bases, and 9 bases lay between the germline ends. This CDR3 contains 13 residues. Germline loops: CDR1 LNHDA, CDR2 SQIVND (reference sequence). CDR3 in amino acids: CASSPTRQETQYF. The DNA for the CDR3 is TGTGCCAGTAGTCCGACTAGGCAAGAGACCCAGTACTTC.

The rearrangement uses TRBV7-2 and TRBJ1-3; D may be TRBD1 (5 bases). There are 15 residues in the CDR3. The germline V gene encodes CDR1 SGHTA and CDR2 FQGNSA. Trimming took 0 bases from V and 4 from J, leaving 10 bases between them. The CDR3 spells CASSLAVGLGNTIYF. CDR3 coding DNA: TGTGCCAGCAGCTTAGCGGTGGGACTAGGAAACACCATATATTTT.

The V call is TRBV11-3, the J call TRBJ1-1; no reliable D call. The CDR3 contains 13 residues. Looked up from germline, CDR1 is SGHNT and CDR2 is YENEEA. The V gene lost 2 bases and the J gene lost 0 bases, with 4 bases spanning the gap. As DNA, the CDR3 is TGTGCCAGCAGCTTAAATGTGAACACTGAAGCTTTCTTT. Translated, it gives CASSLNVNTEAFF.

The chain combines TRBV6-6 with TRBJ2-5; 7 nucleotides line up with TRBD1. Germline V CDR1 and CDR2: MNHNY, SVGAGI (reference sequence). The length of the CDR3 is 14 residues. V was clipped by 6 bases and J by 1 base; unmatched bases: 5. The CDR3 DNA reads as TGTGCCAGCAGCCCCACAGGGGCCCAAGAGACCCAGTACTTC. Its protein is CASSPTGAQETQYF.

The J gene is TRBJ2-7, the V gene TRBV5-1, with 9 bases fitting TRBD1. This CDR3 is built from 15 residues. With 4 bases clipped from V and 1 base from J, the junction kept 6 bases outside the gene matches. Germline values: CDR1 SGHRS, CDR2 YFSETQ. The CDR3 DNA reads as TGCGCCAGCAGCGGCCTACAGGGGGCTTCCTACGAGCAGTACTTC. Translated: CASSGLQGASYEQYF.

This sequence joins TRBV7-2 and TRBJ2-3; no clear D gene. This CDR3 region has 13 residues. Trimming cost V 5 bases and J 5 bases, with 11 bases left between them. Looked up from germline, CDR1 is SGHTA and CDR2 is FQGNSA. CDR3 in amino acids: CASSDTNGDTQYF. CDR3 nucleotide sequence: TGTGCCAGCAGCGACACAAATGGAGATACGCAGTATTTT. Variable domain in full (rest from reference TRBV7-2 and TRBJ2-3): GAGVSQSPSNKVTEKGKDVELRCDPISGHTALYWYRQSLGQGLEFLIYFQGNSAPDKSGLPSDRFSAERTGGSVSTLTIQRTQQEDSAVYLCASSDTNGDTQYFGPGTRLTVL.

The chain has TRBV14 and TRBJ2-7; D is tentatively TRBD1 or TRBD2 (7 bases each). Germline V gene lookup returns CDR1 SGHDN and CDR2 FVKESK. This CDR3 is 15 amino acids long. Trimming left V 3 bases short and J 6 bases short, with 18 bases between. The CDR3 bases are TGTGCCAGCAGCCAGGGGAGGGGGCGGTCGGGCGAGCAGTACTTC. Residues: CASSQGRGRSGEQYF.

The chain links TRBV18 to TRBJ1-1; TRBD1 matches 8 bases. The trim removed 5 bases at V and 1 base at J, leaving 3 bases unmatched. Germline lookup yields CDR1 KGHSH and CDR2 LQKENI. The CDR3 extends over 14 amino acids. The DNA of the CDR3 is TGTGCCAGCTCAGCGGGACAGGAGAACACTGAAGCTTTCTTT. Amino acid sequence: CASSAGQENTEAFF. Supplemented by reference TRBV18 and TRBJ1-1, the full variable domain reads NAGVMQNPRHLVRRRGQEARLRCSPMKGHSHVYWYRQLPEEGLKFMVYLQKENIIDESGMPKERFSAEFPKEGPSILRIQQVVRGDSAAYFCASSAGQENTEAFFGQGTRLTVV.

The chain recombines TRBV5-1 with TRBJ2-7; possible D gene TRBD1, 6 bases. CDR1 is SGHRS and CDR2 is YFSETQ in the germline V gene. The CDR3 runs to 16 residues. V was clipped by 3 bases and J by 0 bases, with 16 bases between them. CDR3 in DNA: TGCGCCAGCAGCTCCATATACAGGGATAACTCCTACGAGCAGTACTTC. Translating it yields CASSSIYRDNSYEQYF.

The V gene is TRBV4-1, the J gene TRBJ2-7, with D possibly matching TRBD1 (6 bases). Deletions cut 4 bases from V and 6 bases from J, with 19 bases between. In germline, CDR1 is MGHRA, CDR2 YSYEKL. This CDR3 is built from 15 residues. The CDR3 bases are TGCGCCAGCAGCCGAGGACAGAGCCACCCATTCGAGCAGTACTTC. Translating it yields CASSRGQSHPFEQYF.

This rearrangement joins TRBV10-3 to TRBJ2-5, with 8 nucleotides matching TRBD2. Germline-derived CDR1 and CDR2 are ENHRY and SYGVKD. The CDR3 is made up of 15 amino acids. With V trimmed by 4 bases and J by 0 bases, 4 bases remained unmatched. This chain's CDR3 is CAISGAGVYQETQYF. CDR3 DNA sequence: TGTGCCATCAGTGGAGCGGGGGTCTACCAAGAGACCCAGTACTTC.

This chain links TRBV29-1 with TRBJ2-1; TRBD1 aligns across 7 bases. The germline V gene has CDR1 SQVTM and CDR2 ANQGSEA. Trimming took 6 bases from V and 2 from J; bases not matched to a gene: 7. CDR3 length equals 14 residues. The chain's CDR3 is CSVDPTGTYNEQFF. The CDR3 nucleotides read TGCAGCGTGGACCCGACAGGGACCTACAATGAGCAGTTCTTC.